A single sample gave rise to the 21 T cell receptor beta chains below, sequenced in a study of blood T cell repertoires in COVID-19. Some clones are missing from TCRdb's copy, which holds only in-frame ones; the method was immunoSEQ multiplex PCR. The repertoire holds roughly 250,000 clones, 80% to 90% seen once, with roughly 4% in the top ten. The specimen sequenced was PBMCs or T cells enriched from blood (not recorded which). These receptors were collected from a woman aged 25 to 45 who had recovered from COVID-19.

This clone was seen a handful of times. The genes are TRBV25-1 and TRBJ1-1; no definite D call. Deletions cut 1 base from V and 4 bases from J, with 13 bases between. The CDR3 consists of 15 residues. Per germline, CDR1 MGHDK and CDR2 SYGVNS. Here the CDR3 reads CASSEFGLISTEAFF. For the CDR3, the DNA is TGTGCCAGCAGTGAATTCGGGTTGATCAGCACTGAAGCTTTCTTT.

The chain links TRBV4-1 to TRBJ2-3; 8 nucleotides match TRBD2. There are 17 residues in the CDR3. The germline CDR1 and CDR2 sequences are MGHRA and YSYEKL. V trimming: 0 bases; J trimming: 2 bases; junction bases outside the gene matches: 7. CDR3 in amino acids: CASSQDRSGGITDTQYF. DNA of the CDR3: TGCGCCAGCAGCCAAGATCGGAGCGGGGGTATCACAGATACGCAGTATTTT.

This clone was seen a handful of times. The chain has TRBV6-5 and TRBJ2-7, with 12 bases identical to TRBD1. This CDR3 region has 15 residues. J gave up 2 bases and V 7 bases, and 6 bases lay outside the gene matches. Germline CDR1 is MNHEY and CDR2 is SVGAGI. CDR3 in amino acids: CASTYRDRGPYEQYF. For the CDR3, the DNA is TGTGCCAGCACCTATCGGGACAGGGGGCCCTACGAGCAGTACTTC.

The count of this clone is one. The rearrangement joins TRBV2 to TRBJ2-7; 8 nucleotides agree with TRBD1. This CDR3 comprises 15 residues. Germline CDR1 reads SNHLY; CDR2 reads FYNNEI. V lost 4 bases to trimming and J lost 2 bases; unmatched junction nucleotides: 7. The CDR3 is CASSARTGPPYEQYF. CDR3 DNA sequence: TGTGCCAGCAGTGCCCGGACAGGGCCCCCCTACGAGCAGTACTTC.

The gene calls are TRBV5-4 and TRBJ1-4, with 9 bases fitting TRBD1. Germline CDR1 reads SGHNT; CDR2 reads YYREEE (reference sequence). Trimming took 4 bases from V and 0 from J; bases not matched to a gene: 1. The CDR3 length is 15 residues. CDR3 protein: CASSGDRATNEKLFF. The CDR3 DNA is TGTGCCAGCAGCGGGGACAGGGCAACTAATGAAAAACTGTTTTTT.

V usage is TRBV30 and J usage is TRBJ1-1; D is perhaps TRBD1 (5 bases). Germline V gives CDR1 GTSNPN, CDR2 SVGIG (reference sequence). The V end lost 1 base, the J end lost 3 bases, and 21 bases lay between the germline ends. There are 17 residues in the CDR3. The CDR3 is CAWSALRSGQPYTEAFF. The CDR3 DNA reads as TGTGCCTGGAGTGCGCTCCGATCAGGGCAGCCCTACACTGAAGCTTTCTTT.

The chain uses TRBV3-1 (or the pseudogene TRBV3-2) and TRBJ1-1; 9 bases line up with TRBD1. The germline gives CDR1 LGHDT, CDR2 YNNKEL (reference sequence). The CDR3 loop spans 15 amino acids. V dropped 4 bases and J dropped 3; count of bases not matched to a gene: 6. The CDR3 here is CASSLGQGRDTEAFF. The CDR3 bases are TGTGCCAGCAGCCTGGGACAGGGTCGCGACACTGAAGCTTTCTTT.

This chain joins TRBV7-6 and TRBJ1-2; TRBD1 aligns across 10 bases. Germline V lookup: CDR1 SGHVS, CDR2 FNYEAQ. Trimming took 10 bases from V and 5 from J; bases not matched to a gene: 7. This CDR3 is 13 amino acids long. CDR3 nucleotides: TGTGCCACCAGACAGGGGGCTGGGTATGGCTACACCTTC. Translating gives CATRQGAGYGYTF.

CDR3 residues: CASTLATGTGAFF. CDR3 coding DNA: TGTGCCAGTACCCTCGCTACCGGGACAGGGGCTTTCTTT. J is TRBJ1-1 and V is TRBV19; the match to TRBD1 covers 9 bases. J lost 11 bases, V lost 7 bases, and 11 bases had no gene match. The CDR3 is made up of 13 amino acids. The germline gives CDR1 LNHDA, CDR2 SQIVND (reference sequence).

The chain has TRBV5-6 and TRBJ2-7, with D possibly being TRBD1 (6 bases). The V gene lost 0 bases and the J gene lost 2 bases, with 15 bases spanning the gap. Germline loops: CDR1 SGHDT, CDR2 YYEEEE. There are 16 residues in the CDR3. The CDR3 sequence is CASSLDTGRLTYEQYF. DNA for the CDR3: TGTGCCAGCAGCTTGGACACAGGGCGATTAACCTACGAGCAGTACTTC.

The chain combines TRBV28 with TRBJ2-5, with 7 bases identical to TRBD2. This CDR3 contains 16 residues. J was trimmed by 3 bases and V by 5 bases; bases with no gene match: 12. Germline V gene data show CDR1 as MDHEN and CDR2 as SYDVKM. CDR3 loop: CASSQIGDYAEETQYF. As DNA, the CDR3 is TGTGCCAGCAGTCAAATCGGGGACTACGCGGAAGAGACCCAGTACTTC.

The CDR3 region is CAVIQGDQAGELFF. The CDR3 DNA is TGTGCCGTCATTCAGGGGGACCAGGCCGGGGAGCTGTTTTTT. The chain has TRBV7-9 and TRBJ2-2, with 7 bases identical to TRBD1. The germline V gene has CDR1 SEHNR and CDR2 FQNEAQ (reference sequence). J lost 6 bases, V lost 11 bases, and 12 bases had no gene match. The length of the CDR3 is 14 residues.

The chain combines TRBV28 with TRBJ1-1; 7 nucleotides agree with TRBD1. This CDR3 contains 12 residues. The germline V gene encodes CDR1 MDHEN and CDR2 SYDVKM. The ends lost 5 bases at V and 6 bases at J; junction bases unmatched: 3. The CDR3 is CASSLTGAEAFF. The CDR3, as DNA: TGTGCCAGCAGTCTCACAGGGGCTGAAGCTTTCTTT.

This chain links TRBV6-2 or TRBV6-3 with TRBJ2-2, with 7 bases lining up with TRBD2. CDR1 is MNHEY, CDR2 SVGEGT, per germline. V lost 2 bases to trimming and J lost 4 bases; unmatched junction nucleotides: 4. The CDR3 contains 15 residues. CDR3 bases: TGTGCCAGCAGTTACCAGCGGGGATTCACCGGGGAGCTGTTTTTT. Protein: CASSYQRGFTGELFF.

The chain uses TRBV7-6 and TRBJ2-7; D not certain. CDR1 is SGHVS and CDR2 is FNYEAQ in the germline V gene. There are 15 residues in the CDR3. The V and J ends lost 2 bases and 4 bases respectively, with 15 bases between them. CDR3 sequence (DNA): TGTGCCAGCAGCTTAACCGGTACGACTCCTTACGAGCAGTACTTC. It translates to CASSLTGTTPYEQYF.

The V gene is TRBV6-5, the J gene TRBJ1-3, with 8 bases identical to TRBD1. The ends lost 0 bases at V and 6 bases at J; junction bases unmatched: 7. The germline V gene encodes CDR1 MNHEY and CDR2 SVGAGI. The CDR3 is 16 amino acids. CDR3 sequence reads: CASSYSTGGGENTIYF. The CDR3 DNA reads TGTGCCAGCAGTTACTCAACAGGGGGTGGAGAAAACACCATATATTTT.

CDR3 residues: CASRGALNEQFF. The CDR3 nucleotides read TGTGCCAGCCGGGGGGCGCTGAATGAGCAGTTCTTC. This chain links TRBV6-5 with TRBJ2-1; the D gene is possibly TRBD2 (7 bases). Germline V gene lookup returns CDR1 MNHEY and CDR2 SVGAGI. This CDR3 is 12 amino acids long. Trimming stripped 8 bases from V and 7 bases from J, with 12 bases between.

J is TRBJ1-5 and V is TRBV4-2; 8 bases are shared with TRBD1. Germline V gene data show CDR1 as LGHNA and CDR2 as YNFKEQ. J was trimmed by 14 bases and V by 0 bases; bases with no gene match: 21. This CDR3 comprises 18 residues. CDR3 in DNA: TGTGCCAGCAGCCAAGAGGCGGACAGGGCCCTCAACCAAAGCCCTAAGCATTTT. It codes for CASSQEADRALNQSPKHF.

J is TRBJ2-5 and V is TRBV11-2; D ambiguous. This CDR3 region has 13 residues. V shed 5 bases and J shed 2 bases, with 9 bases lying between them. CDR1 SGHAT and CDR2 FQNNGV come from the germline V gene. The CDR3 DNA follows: TGTGCCAGCAGCCGAGGTCTTCAAGAGACCCAGTACTTC. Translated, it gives CASSRGLQETQYF.

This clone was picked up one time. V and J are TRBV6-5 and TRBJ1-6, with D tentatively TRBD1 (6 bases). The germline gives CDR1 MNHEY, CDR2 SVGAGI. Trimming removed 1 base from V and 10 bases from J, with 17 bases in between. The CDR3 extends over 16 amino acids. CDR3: CASSYFGARGESPLHF. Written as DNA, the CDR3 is TGTGCCAGCAGTTACTTCGGGGCCAGGGGAGAGTCACCCCTCCACTTT.

The CDR3 spells CASSQDSRQTFAEAFF. The DNA of the CDR3 is TGTGCCAGCAGCCAAGATTCGCGGCAGACTTTCGCTGAAGCTTTCTTT. The chain joins TRBV3-1 (or the pseudogene TRBV3-2) to TRBJ1-1; D unclear. The CDR3 runs 16 residues. Germline assignment: CDR1 LGHDT and CDR2 YNNKEL (reference sequence). The V and J ends lost 0 bases and 6 bases respectively, with 17 bases between them.